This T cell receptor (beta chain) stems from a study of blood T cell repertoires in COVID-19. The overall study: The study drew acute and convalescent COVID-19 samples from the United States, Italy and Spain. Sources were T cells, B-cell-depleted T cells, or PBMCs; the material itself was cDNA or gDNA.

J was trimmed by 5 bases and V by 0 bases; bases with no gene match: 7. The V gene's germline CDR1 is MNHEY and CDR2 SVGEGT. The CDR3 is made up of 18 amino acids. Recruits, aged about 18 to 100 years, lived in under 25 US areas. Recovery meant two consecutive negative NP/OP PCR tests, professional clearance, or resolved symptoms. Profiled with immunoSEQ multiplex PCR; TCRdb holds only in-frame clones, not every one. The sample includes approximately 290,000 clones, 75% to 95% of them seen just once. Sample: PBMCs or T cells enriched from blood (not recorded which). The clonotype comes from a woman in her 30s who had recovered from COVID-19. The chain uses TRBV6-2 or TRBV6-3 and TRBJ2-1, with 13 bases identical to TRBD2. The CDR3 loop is CASSYSISGTSGNNEQFF. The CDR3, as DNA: TGTGCCAGCAGTTACTCGATAAGTGGGACTAGCGGGAACAATGAGCAGTTCTTC.